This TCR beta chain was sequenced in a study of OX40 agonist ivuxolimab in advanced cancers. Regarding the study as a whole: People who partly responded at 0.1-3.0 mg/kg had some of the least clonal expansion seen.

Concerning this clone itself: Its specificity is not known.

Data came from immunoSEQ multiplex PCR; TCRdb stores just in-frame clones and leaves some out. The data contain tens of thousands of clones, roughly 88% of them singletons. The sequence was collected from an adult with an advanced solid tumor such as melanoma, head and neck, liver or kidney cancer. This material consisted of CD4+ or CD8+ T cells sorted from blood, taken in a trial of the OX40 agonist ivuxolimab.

This chain's CDR3 is CASIFGGSPAQPQHF. DNA of the CDR3: TGTGCCAGCATCTTCGGTGGCTCCCCGGCCCAGCCCCAGCATTTT. This chain links TRBV6-5 with TRBJ1-5; D gene ambiguous. Trimming pared 7 bases from V and 7 bases from J, leaving 20 bases between. This CDR3 is built from 15 residues. CDR1 is MNHEY and CDR2 is SVGAGI in the germline V gene.